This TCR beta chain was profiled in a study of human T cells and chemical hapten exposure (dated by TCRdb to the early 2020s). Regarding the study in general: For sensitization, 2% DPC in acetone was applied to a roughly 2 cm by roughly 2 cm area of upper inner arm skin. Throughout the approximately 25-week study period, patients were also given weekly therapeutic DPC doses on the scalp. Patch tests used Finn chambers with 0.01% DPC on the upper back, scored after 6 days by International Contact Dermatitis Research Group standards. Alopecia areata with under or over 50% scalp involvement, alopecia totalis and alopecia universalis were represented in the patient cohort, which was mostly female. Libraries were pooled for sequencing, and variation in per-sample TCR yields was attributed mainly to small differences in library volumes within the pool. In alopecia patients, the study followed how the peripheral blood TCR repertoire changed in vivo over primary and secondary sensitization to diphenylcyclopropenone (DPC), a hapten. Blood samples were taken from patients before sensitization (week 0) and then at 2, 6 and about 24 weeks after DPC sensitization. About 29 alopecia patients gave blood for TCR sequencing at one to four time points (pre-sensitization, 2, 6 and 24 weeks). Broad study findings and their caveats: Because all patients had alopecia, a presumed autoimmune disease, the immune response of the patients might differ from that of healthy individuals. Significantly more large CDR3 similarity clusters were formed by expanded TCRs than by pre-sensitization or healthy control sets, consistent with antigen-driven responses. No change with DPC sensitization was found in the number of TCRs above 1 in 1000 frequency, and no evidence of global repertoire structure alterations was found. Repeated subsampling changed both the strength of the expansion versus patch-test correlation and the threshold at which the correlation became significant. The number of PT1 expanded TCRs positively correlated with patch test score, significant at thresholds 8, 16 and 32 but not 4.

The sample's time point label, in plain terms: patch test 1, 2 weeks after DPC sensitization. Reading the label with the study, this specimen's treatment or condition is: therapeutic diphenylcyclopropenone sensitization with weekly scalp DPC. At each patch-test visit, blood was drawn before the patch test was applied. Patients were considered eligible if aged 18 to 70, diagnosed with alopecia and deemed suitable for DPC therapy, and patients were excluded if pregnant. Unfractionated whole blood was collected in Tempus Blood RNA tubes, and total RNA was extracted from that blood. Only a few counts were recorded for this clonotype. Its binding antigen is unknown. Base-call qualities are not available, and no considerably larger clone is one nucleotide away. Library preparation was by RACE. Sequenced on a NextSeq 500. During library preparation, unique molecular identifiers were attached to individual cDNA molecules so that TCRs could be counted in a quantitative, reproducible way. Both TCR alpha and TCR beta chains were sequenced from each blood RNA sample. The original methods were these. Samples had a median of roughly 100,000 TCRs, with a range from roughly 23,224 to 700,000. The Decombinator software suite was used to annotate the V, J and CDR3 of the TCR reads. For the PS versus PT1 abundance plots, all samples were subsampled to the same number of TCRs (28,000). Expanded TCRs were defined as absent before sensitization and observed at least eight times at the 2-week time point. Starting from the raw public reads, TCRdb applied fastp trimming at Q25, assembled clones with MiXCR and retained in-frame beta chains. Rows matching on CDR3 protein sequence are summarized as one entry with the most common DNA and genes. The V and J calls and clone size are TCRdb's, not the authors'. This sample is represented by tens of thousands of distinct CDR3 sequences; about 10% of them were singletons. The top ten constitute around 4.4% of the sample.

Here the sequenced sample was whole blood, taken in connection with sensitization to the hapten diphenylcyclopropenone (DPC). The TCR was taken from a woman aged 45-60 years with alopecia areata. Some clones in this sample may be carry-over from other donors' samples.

CDR3 protein: CASSPRQGARDTEAFF. The DNA sequence is given as TGTGCCAGCAGCCCGAGACAGGGAGCCCGGGACACTGAAGCTTTCTTT. The chain was built from TRBV14 and TRBJ1-1, with 7 bases aligning to TRBD1. From the cysteine up to the phenylalanine, the CDR3 has a length of 16 residues. The only DNA kept is the CDR3, 48 bases in frame from the first base. The germline V gene yields SGHDN for CDR1 and FVKESK for CDR2. At the junction V is shortened by 4 bases and J by 3 bases; bases outside the gene matches: 11.